One TCR beta chain is described in this entry. Patients in Seattle were enrolled during active infection, then followed longitudinally. This sample is part of a study of blood T cell repertoires in COVID-19. Study summary: The United States, Italy and Spain were the sources of the acute and convalescent COVID-19 samples. Sources were T cells, B-cell-depleted T cells, or PBMCs; the material itself was cDNA or gDNA.

Original methodology: From reference gene primer amplification, estimates of nucleated cell counts were derived. The table came from immunoSEQ multiplex PCR; TCRdb's copy has only in-frame clones and leaves some out. D and trimming were read from the DNA, whereas the V and J calls and clone size are those reported in that table. The repertoire holds 300,000 to 450,000 clones, with roughly 89% as singletons. The CDR3 loop spans 15 amino acids. J lost 6 bases, V lost 2 bases, and 6 bases had no gene match. The germline V gene has CDR1 MNHNY and CDR2 SVGAGI (reference sequence). This chain joins TRBV6-6 and TRBJ1-1, with 10 positions matching TRBD1. Sequencing used peripheral blood. The sequence derives from a woman between 55 and 75 years old with COVID-19, enrolled during active disease. DNA for the CDR3: TGTGCCAGCAGTTACCCCGCCGGGACAGGGGCTGAAGCTTTCTTT. Encoded protein: CASSYPAGTGAEAFF.